The present TCR beta chain was sequenced within a study of shared clonotypes between healthy human individuals. Study outcomes and limitations: Only blood was sampled, and tissue TCR repertoires likely differ from blood ones.

DNA at about 210 ng, 25,000 to 30,000 T cell genomes, went into sorted-subset replicate PCRs. The protocol was immunoSEQ multiplex PCR, while the TCRdb copy is restricted to in-frame clones and leaves out a portion. The sample records around 2.3 million clones, 90% to 97% being singletons. As concerns this clone: As yet, its antigen is unknown.

A CD45RA+ naive subset and a CD45RA-negative memory subset were split from CD4+ cells. The V and J ends lost 6 bases and 0 bases respectively, with 9 bases between them. Germline V gives CDR1 LNHDA, CDR2 SQIVND (reference sequence). This CDR3 region has 13 residues. Sequencing input: naive CD4+ T cells sorted from blood. Subset noted: CD45RA+ positively selected. This clonotype was sampled from a man aged 18 to 30 in good health. V usage is TRBV19 and J usage is TRBJ2-7; no clear D gene. The chain's CDR3 is CASSSVASYEQYF. In DNA, the CDR3 is TGTGCCAGTAGCTCTGTGGCCTCCTACGAGCAGTACTTC. Combining the CDR3 with reference TRBV19 and TRBJ2-7 gives the whole variable domain DGGITQSPKYLFRKEGQNVTLSCEQNLNHDAMYWYRQDPGQGLRLIYYSQIVNDFQKGDIAEGYSVSREKKESFPLTVTSAQKNPTAFYLCASSSVASYEQYFGPGTRLTVT.